This T cell receptor beta chain was identified during a study of cytomegalovirus exposure and HLA in healthy donors. Whole-study context: Earlier results showed 117 million unique TCR beta sequences derived from roughly 200 million T cells. Study-wide results and limits: A highly shared variant cluster was judged a likely technical artifact. Common viral pathogens seemed to be connected with several of the most significant clusters, according to a later analysis.

A word on this clone: What it recognizes is unknown.

In the PCR, 60 Vbeta and 13 Jbeta primers were used. Method: immunoSEQ multiplex PCR; TCRdb's copy keeps in-frame clones and lacks some. The sample records about 190,000 clones, over 80% being singletons. The TCR was taken from a man in his thirties or forties in good health and CMV-seronegative. Sample: PBMCs.

The CDR3 loop is CASSQVKTGRFYPGELFF. CDR3 nucleotide sequence: TGCGCCAGCAGCCAAGTCAAGACAGGGCGTTTTTATCCTGGGGAGCTGTTTTTT. The J gene is TRBJ2-2, the V gene TRBV4-1, with TRBD1 matching 7 bases. The ends lost 1 base at V and 8 bases at J; junction bases unmatched: 16. Per germline, CDR1 MGHRA and CDR2 YSYEKL. This CDR3 region has 18 residues.